The 13 T cell receptor beta chains below come from one sample, sequenced in a study of T-cell reconstitution after alpha-beta-depleted transplantation in children. Molecular barcoding with unique molecular identifiers was used for the TCRbeta library. MiXCR was run by TCRdb on the PCR reads, yielding one entry per CDR3 protein. The table has about 340,000 distinct CDR3 sequences, 13% seen once. Source: PBMCs, taken from the stem cell graft. The receptor source for this set is a human donor who donated a stem cell graft to a child with Fanconi anemia.

This clonotype was seen many times. V usage is TRBV10-3 and J usage is TRBJ2-3, with 8 bases aligning to TRBD1. Per the germline V gene, CDR1 is ENHRY and CDR2 is SYGVKD. The ends lost 6 bases at V and 3 bases at J; junction bases unmatched: 5. The CDR3 is made up of 14 amino acids. The CDR3 sequence is CAIRNDRGTDTQYF. The CDR3 DNA reads TGTGCCATCAGGAATGACAGGGGAACAGATACGCAGTATTTT.

This clonotype showed up just a few times. V is TRBV6-2 or TRBV6-3 and J is TRBJ2-7; no definite D call. V was trimmed by 7 bases and J by 4 bases, leaving 23 bases between them. The germline V gene has CDR1 MNHEY and CDR2 SVGEGT. This CDR3 region has 16 residues. CDR3 in amino acids: CASTIPSSKSSYEQYF. For the CDR3, the DNA is TGTGCCAGCACCATCCCTTCTTCGAAGTCGTCTTACGAGCAGTACTTC.

The chain combines TRBV11-2 with TRBJ1-3; the D is unclear. Per the germline V gene, CDR1 is SGHAT and CDR2 is FQNNGV. V dropped 5 bases and J dropped 2 bases, with 13 bases sitting between them. The CDR3 loop spans 15 amino acids. Here the CDR3 DNA reads TGTGCCAGCAGCACCTTTCACAGTCCTGGAAACACCATATATTTT. Translation: CASSTFHSPGNTIYF.

This clonotype was picked up a small number of times. The rearrangement uses TRBV30 and TRBJ2-7; D is uncertain. The V end was cut by 4 bases, the J end by 1 base, with 8 bases between. The CDR3 has 12 amino acids. Germline CDR1 and CDR2: GTSNPN and SVGIG (reference sequence). CDR3 loop: CAWKGPSYEQYF. The CDR3 DNA sequence: TGTGCCTGGAAAGGGCCGTCCTACGAGCAGTACTTC.

The rearrangement uses TRBV5-1 and TRBJ2-2, with D uncertain. Germline CDR1 and CDR2: SGHRS and YFSETQ. The CDR3 has 22 amino acids. V lost 3 bases, J lost 1 base, and 31 bases lay in between. CDR3 nucleotides: TGCGCCAGCAGCTCATACGCACTTGGGGTAGGGCAGCCGACCTTGAACACCGGGGAGCTGTTTTTT. Its protein product is CASSSYALGVGQPTLNTGELFF.

DNA for the CDR3: TGCAGTGCTCCCCAAGCTGGGCTCGAGCAGTACGTC. This sequence encodes CSAPQAGLEQYV. V usage is TRBV20-1 and J usage is TRBJ2-7; D unresolved. This CDR3 is 12 amino acids long. V was pared by 5 bases and J by 6 bases, with 14 bases between. Germline V gene data show CDR1 as DFQATT and CDR2 as SNEGSKA (reference sequence).

The table lists this clonotype with many counts. The rearrangement links TRBV9 to TRBJ1-3; TRBD1 agrees at 8 bases. There are 16 residues in the CDR3. Germline lookup yields CDR1 SGDLS and CDR2 YYNGEE. After removal of 4 bases from V and 0 bases from J, the junction contained 6 bases not matched to a gene. The CDR3 coding sequence is TGTGCCAGCAGCCCCCGGGACAGGTACTCTGGAAACACCATATATTTT. Its protein product is CASSPRDRYSGNTIYF.

The chain carries TRBV5-5 and TRBJ1-2; TRBD1 is a possible D gene (6 bases). The CDR3 spans 13 residues. The germline CDR1 and CDR2 sequences are SGHKS and YYEKEE (reference sequence). Trimming cost V 2 bases and J 7 bases, with 12 bases left between them. The CDR3 bases are TGTGCCAGCAGCTTTCGGGCAGGGGCTGGCTACACCTTC. Translated: CASSFRAGAGYTF.

This chain links TRBV4-3 with TRBJ2-2; no reliable D call. Trimming left V 0 bases short and J 4 bases short, with 9 bases between. Germline CDR1 reads LGHNA; CDR2 reads YSLEER. CDR3 length: 15 residues. The CDR3 DNA reads TGCGCCAGCAGCCAAGACTCTGGGGTCACCGGGGAGCTGTTTTTT. It encodes CASSQDSGVTGELFF.

The chain is built from TRBV25-1 and TRBJ2-1; tentative D call: TRBD2 (6 bases). Germline CDR1 and CDR2: MGHDK and SYGVNS. This CDR3 comprises 16 residues. Trimming cost V 3 bases and J 5 bases, with 17 bases left between them. The CDR3 region has the DNA TGTGCCAGCAGTGACCCGGGCGGGGAAAGGGACAATGAGCAGTTCTTC. Amino acid sequence: CASSDPGGERDNEQFF.

The chain is built from TRBV5-5 and TRBJ1-4, with TRBD1 matching 9 bases. The CDR3 spans 16 residues. Germline V gene sequence: CDR1 SGHKS, CDR2 YYEKEE (reference sequence). V shed 4 bases and J 4 bases; nucleotides not matched to a gene: 8. The CDR3 nucleotides read TGTGCCAGCAGCCGTCTTGGACAGGGGAATAATGAAAAACTGTTTTTT. It translates to CASSRLGQGNNEKLFF. Full variable domain (rest looked up from reference TRBV5-5 and TRBJ1-4): DAGVTQSPTHLIKTRGQQVTLRCSPISGHKSVSWYQQVLGQGPQFIFQYYEKEERGRGNFPDRFSARQFPNYSSELNVNALLLGDSALYLCASSRLGQGNNEKLFFGSGTQLSVL.

In this sample, this clonotype turned up many times. This chain links TRBV6-2 or TRBV6-3 with TRBJ1-5; a weak D match, TRBD1 (6 bases). Deletions cut 1 base from V and 4 bases from J, with 8 bases between. Germline CDR1 reads MNHEY; CDR2 reads SVGEGT. This CDR3 is built from 14 residues. This CDR3 is CASSYLTGNQPQHF. Here the CDR3 DNA reads TGTGCCAGCAGTTACTTAACAGGGAATCAGCCCCAGCATTTT.

This clonotype was picked up a small number of times. V gene TRBV12-3 or TRBV12-4 combines with J gene TRBJ2-1; 7 bases match TRBD2. CDR3 length equals 14 residues. Losses at the gene ends were 5 bases for V and 4 bases for J; bases not matched to a gene: 5. The DNA of the CDR3 is TGTGCCAGCAGTCTCATAGCGGGTTACAATGAGCAGTTCTTC. Translation gives CASSLIAGYNEQFF.